The clone carrying this TCR beta chain was observed a single time. Its antigen remains unidentified. These data come from a study of T cell responses to AZD1222 COVID-19 vaccine. Some second doses came at about 4 weeks and others at about 12 weeks; these were pooled. The protocol was immunoSEQ multiplex PCR, while the TCRdb copy is restricted to in-frame clones and leaves out a portion. The sample has about 200,000 clones, approximately 93% seen once. Study-wide results and caveats: Across the whole spike, CD4 TCRs peaked at regions 160-218 and 743-854. Spike-specific TCRs gained breadth and depth after people received two AZD1222 doses.

Sequenced here: peripheral blood, sampled 28 days after the second AZD1222 dose. This clonotype originated in an adult who received the AZD1222 COVID-19 vaccine.

For the CDR3, the DNA is TGTGCCAGCACCCGGTTGGGGGGGGCCGTGGAGACCCAGTACTTC. Translation gives CASTRLGGAVETQYF. The chain joins TRBV5-4 to TRBJ2-5; a weak D match, TRBD2 (7 bases). V gave up 6 bases and J gave up 5 bases, with 20 bases separating them. Looked up from germline, CDR1 is SGHNT and CDR2 is YYREEE (reference sequence). The CDR3 length is 15 residues. The complete variable domain, with remaining parts taken from reference TRBV5-4 and TRBJ2-5, reads ETGVTQSPTHLIKTRGQQVTLRCSSQSGHNTVSWYQQALGQGPQFIFQYYREEENGRGNFPPRFSGLQFPNYSSELNVNALELDDSALYLCASTRLGGAVETQYFGPGTRLLVL.